This T cell receptor (beta chain) was observed in a study of T cell responses to AZD1222 COVID-19 vaccine. V was trimmed by 2 bases and J by 3 bases, leaving 14 bases between them. The germline CDR1 and CDR2 sequences are MDHEN and SYDVKM. The CDR3 totals 16 residues. Study outcomes and limitations: The study reported that nearly half of spike-specific TCRs target unmutated variant regions.

Repertoires were generated with immunoSEQ multiplex PCR, while TCRdb's copy carries only in-frame clones and drops some. The sample lists approximately 120,000 clones, around 89% occurring once. Turning to this clone: Antigen specificity is unknown.

The source was peripheral blood, collected on day 0 of AZD1222 vaccination. The chain employs TRBV28 and TRBJ1-5, with a tentative D call TRBD1 (5 bases). The sequence was obtained from an adult in good health. Here the CDR3 reads CASSLPAGSDNQPQHF. The CDR3 coding sequence is TGTGCCAGCAGTTTACCGGCAGGGTCCGACAATCAGCCCCAGCATTTT.